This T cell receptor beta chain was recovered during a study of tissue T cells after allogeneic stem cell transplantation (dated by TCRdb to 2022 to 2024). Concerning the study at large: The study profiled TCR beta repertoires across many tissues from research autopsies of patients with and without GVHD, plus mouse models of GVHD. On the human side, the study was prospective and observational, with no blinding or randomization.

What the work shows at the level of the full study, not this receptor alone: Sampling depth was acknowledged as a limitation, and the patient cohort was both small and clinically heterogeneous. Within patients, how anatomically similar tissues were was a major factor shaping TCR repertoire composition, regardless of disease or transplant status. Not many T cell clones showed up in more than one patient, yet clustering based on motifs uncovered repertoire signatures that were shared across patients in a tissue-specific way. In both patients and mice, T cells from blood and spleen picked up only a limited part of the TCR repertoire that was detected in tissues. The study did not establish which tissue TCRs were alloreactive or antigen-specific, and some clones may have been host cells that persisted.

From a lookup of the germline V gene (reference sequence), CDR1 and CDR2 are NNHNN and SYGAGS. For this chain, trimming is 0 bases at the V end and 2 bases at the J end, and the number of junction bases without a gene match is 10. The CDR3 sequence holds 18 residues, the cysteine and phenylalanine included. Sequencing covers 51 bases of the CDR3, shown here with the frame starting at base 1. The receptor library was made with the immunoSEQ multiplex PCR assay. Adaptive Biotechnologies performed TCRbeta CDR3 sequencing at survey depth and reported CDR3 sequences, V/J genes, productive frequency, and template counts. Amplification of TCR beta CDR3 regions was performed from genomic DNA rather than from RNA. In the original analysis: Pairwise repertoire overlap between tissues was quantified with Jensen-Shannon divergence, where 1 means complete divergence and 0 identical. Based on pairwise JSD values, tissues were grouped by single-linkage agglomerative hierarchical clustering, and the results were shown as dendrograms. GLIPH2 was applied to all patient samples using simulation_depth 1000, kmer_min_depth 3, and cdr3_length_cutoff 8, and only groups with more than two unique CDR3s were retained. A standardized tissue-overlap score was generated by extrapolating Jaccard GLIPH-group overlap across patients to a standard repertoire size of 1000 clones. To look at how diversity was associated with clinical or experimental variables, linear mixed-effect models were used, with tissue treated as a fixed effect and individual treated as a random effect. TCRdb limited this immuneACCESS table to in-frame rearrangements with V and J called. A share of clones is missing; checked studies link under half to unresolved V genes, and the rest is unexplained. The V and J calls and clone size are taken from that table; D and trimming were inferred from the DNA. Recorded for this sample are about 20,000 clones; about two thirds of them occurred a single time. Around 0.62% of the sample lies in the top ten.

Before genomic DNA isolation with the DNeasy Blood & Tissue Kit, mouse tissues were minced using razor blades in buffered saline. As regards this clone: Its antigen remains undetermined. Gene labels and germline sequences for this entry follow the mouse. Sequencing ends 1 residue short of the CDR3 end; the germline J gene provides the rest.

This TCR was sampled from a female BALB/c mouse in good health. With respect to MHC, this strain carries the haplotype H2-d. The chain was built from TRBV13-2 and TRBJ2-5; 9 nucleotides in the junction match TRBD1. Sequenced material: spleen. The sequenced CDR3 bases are TGTGCCAGCGGTGATGCTGGCCCGGACAGGGGACGCCAAGACACCCAGTAC. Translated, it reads CASGDAGPDRGRQDTQY. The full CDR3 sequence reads CASGDAGPDRGRQDTQYF.